A single sample is the source of the 9 T cell receptor beta chains below, sequenced in a study of beta chain features in type 1 diabetes. Since all of the isolated RNA was reverse transcribed, expressed TCRB transcripts were what got sequenced. Sequenced by immunoSEQ multiplex PCR; TCRdb stores in-frame clones only, minus some. The profile shows about 160,000 clones, 6.5% to 8.5% of them singletons. Which antigens these TCRs recognize remains unknown. The study, taken as a whole, reports: Across all four CD4+ subsets, people with type 1 diabetes showed modestly shorter TCRB CDR3s.

Sequenced: central memory CD4+ T cells from blood. These receptors all come from a woman aged 18-29 years with type 1 diabetes.

This sequence joins TRBV2 and TRBJ2-5; a possible D gene is TRBD1 (5 bases). The germline V gene has CDR1 SNHLY and CDR2 FYNNEI. Deletions cut 3 bases from V and 4 bases from J, with 6 bases between. The CDR3 spans 12 residues. CDR3 sequence (DNA): TGTGCCAGCAGTGACAGGGCAGAGACCCAGTACTTC. It is translated as CASSDRAETQYF.

CDR3 loop: CASGRGRPGELFF. For the CDR3, the DNA is TGTGCCAGCGGCCGAGGGCGCCCCGGGGAGCTGTTTTTT. V and J are TRBV28 and TRBJ2-2, with D perhaps matching TRBD2 (5 bases). The CDR3 consists of 13 residues. Germline V CDR1 and CDR2: MDHEN, SYDVKM. V gave up 8 bases and J gave up 6 bases, with 13 bases separating them.

This clone was recorded a few times. The chain carries TRBV20-1 and TRBJ2-5; D gene ambiguous. This CDR3 is built from 11 residues. Germline-derived CDR1 and CDR2 are DFQATT and SNEGSKA (reference sequence). V lost 5 bases and J 4 bases, leaving 8 bases between the germline ends. In DNA, the CDR3 is TGCAGTGCTCCCCCGAGAGAGACCCAGTACTTC. It translates to CSAPPRETQYF.

This clone was seen only a few times. The chain has TRBV15 and TRBJ1-1; no firm D call. The CDR3 has 14 amino acids. Germline loops: CDR1 LNHNV, CDR2 YYDKDF (reference sequence). The germline V and J ends were trimmed by 7 bases and 2 bases, with 14 bases remaining between them. The CDR3 DNA follows: TGTGCCACCACCGGGTCGGCTCATAACACTGAAGCTTTCTTT. Translated: CATTGSAHNTEAFF.

This clone was detected a few times. The rearrangement joins TRBV5-1 to TRBJ2-7; 7 nucleotides agree with TRBD2. The trim removed 4 bases at V and 3 bases at J, leaving 7 bases unmatched. The CDR3 runs 14 residues. Germline V gene lookup returns CDR1 SGHRS and CDR2 YFSETQ. Here the CDR3 reads CASSQAGEGYEQYF. In DNA, the CDR3 is TGCGCCAGCAGCCAGGCGGGAGAGGGCTACGAGCAGTACTTC.

This clone was counted between two and nine times. This chain uses TRBV9 with TRBJ2-7, with 8 bases lining up with TRBD2. V lost 0 bases, J lost 5 bases, and 10 bases stayed unmatched. The CDR3 covers 16 residues. The V gene's germline CDR1 is SGDLS and CDR2 YYNGEE. Here the CDR3 DNA reads TGTGCCAGCAGCGTAGCTTTCGGGGGGGTTCGCGACGAGCAGTACTTC. Its protein product is CASSVAFGGVRDEQYF.

The V call is TRBV6-5, the J call TRBJ2-3, with TRBD1 as a possible D gene (6 bases). Germline CDR1 reads MNHEY; CDR2 reads SVGAGI. The CDR3 runs 15 residues. V dropped 5 bases and J dropped 0 bases, with 12 bases sitting between them. CDR3 protein: CASSLRQASTDTQYF. The CDR3 nucleotides read TGTGCCAGCAGTCTCCGACAGGCTAGCACAGATACGCAGTATTTT.

This chain joins TRBV5-1 and TRBJ2-5; the match to TRBD1 covers 9 bases. The germline gives CDR1 SGHRS, CDR2 YFSETQ. The CDR3 sequence is 15 residues long. Trimming removed 3 bases from V and 0 bases from J; junction bases left unmatched: 3. As DNA, the CDR3 is TGCGCCAGCAGCTCGACAGGGGGGGACCAAGAGACCCAGTACTTC. This gives the protein CASSSTGGDQETQYF.

There are many counts of this clone. The rearrangement links TRBV7-8 to TRBJ1-1; D not certain. The CDR3 totals 20 residues. Germline CDR1 SGHVS, CDR2 FQNEAQ. Deletions cut 2 bases from V and 5 bases from J, with 30 bases between. The CDR3 region is CASSLIFSPTVGVEGTEAFF. The CDR3 bases are TGTGCCAGCAGCTTAATTTTCTCCCCGACGGTCGGGGTAGAAGGAACTGAAGCTTTCTTT.